This is a list of T cell receptor beta chains from one sample in a study of blood T cell repertoires in COVID-19. The data were produced by immunoSEQ multiplex PCR, yet TCRdb's version contains in-frame clones alone and is incomplete. The profile shows about 71,000 clones, roughly 80% of them singletons. The material sequenced was peripheral blood. Receptors were obtained from a man aged 30 to 45 with COVID-19, enrolled during active disease. CDR3s leave out the opening cysteine and the closing phenylalanine or tryptophan.

J: TRBJ2-1
V: TRBV9
CDR3: ASSVRTTDEQF

J: TRBJ1-2
V: TRBV4-3
CDR3: ASSQGIQVGHYGYT

J: TRBJ2-5
V: TRBV10-3
CDR3: AISGGVNRQETQY

J: TRBJ2-1
V: TRBV6-4
CDR3: ASSETSGAYNEQF

J: TRBJ2-7
V: TRBV19
CDR3: ASSPGQVTYEQY

J: TRBJ2-5
V: TRBV28
CDR3: ASRPNRGRETQY

J: TRBJ1-2
V: TRBV5-6
CDR3: ASSLGQRGYT

J: TRBJ2-3
V: TRBV6-2/TRBV6-3
CDR3: ASSYNIGEGTDTQY

J: TRBJ2-1
V: TRBV5-1
CDR3: ASGGASNEQF

J: TRBJ2-7
V: TRBV29-1
CDR3: SVAGGVLYEQY

J: TRBJ1-4
V: TRBV6-6
CDR3: ASSPPSGDDEKLF

J: TRBJ2-1
V: TRBV5-6
CDR3: ASISTRDYNEQF

J: TRBJ1-4
V: TRBV3-1/TRBV3-2
CDR3: ASSPRTGMSEKLF

J: TRBJ1-5
V: TRBV19
CDR3: ASTSQGSHQPQH

J: TRBJ1-4
V: TRBV5-5
CDR3: ASSLEWGADEKLF

J: TRBJ1-1
V: TRBV29-1
CDR3: SVLDIQGATEAF

J: TRBJ1-2
V: TRBV28
CDR3: ASSALDRGFPSFPGYT

J: TRBJ2-3
V: TRBV28
CDR3: ASSLRLAGGTTGDTQY

J: TRBJ2-7
V: TRBV2
CDR3: ASTRQNLYEQY

J: TRBJ1-2
V: TRBV29-1
CDR3: SARSGNVYGYT

J: TRBJ2-1
V: TRBV30
CDR3: ACLDRDNEQF

J: TRBJ1-2
V: TRBV27
CDR3: ASSIGGANGYT

J: TRBJ1-2
V: TRBV18
CDR3: ASSPQSGGANYGYT

J: TRBJ2-4
V: TRBV28
CDR3: ASSSRLGIGIQY

J: TRBJ2-7
V: TRBV15
CDR3: ATSVHSSYEQY

J: TRBJ2-5
V: TRBV29-1
CDR3: SVDRQGRGGTQY

J: TRBJ2-1
V: TRBV7-2
CDR3: ASSPHRLAPNEQF

J: TRBJ2-2
V: TRBV10-2
CDR3: ASKIPGHLLTGELF

J: TRBJ2-2
V: TRBV10-3
CDR3: AIRTINTGELF

J: TRBJ2-3
V: TRBV27
CDR3: ASSKQGIVDTQY

J: TRBJ2-1
V: TRBV2
CDR3: ASRRLAGGPSPNEQF

J: TRBJ2-7
V: TRBV7-2
CDR3: ASSFSGYEQY

J: TRBJ2-5
V: TRBV19
CDR3: ASNLGLAEETQY

J: TRBJ2-7
V: TRBV29-1
CDR3: SVDGRDRGSYEQY

J: TRBJ1-2
V: TRBV5-4
CDR3: ASSLRRERGGYT

J: TRBJ1-1
V: TRBV7-9
CDR3: ASSWDRRNTEAF

J: TRBJ1-1
V: TRBV4-2
CDR3: ASSHEYTEAF

J: TRBJ2-1
V: TRBV25-1
CDR3: ASTAGASRHEQF

J: TRBJ2-7
V: TRBV28
CDR3: ASMAVGGLD

J: TRBJ2-7
V: TRBV2
CDR3: ASSRTRVTSGSEQY

J: TRBJ1-5
V: TRBV30
CDR3: AWSRQPNQPQH

J: TRBJ2-3
V: TRBV27
CDR3: ASSSGTGAYGRAQY

J: TRBJ2-1
V: TRBV3-1/TRBV3-2
CDR3: ASSPSGTSGRTEQF

J: TRBJ2-3
V: TRBV4-1
CDR3: ASSPFSGRRTDTQY

J: TRBJ1-5
V: TRBV28
CDR3: ASSLYGQANNQPQH

J: TRBJ1-5
V: TRBV19
CDR3: ASSIIVGQPQH

J: TRBJ2-2
V: TRBV28
CDR3: ASSSTSGRAPNTGELF

J: TRBJ2-2
V: TRBV24-1
CDR3: ATRDRRAGELF